One sample yielded the 21 T cell receptor beta chains listed below, sequenced in a study of T cells after yellow fever vaccination. Each CDR3 protein gets one entry after TCRdb re-called the 5' RACE reads with MiXCR. Of about 260,000 distinct CDR3 sequences listed, about 5.2% are singletons. Sequenced material: CD4+ T cells sorted from PBMCs, taken on the day of the yellow fever booster vaccination. The receptors shown here come from a man aged 18 to 35 who received the YFV17D yellow fever vaccine.

This clonotype was seen only a few times. V gene TRBV7-2 combines with J gene TRBJ2-7; no reliable D call. CDR3 length: 16 amino acids. Germline V gives CDR1 SGHTA, CDR2 FQGNSA. The V gene lost 5 bases and the J gene lost 5 bases, with 22 bases spanning the gap. As DNA, the CDR3 is TGTGCCAGCAGCCCTACCCCCCTTAACCGTGTTGACGAGCAGTACTTC. Translating it yields CASSPTPLNRVDEQYF.

Comments on this clonotype: A read error may account for a junction end that differs from germline. The chain uses TRBV7-9 and TRBJ1-1; D is uncertain. The germline gives CDR1 SEHNR, CDR2 FQNEAQ (reference sequence). The CDR3 is 13 residues long. The CDR3 DNA follows: TGTGCCAGCAGCTTAGGAGCGAACTCTGAAGCTTTCTTT. Its protein is CASSLGANSEAFF.

This clonotype showed up many times. The junction departs from the called germline gene at one end, perhaps through a read error. V and J are TRBV11-2 and TRBJ1-2; D gene ambiguous. The germline V gene encodes CDR1 SGHAT and CDR2 FQNNGV. This CDR3 has 13 amino acids. CDR3 sequence (DNA): TGTGCCAGCAGCTTAGATGCCGTGGTCCCGGCCCTCTTC. Translated, it gives CASSLDAVVPALF.

The rearrangement links TRBV6-2 or TRBV6-3 to TRBJ1-5, with D possibly TRBD1 on 5 matching bases. Germline CDR1 is MNHEY and CDR2 is SVGEGT. This CDR3 is built from 14 residues. The V gene lost 1 base and the J gene lost 4 bases, with 8 bases spanning the gap. CDR3 in DNA: TGTGCCAGCAGTTACTGGGCAGGGAATCAGCCCCAGCATTTT. It is translated as CASSYWAGNQPQHF.

The J gene is TRBJ1-2, the V gene TRBV7-2; D is unclear. This CDR3 region has 13 residues. V dropped 2 bases and J dropped 8 bases, with 12 bases sitting between them. Germline-derived CDR1 and CDR2 are SGHTA and FQGNSA. In nucleotides, the CDR3 is TGTGCCAGCAGCTTAAACAGTTTGGGAGGCTACACCTTC. It is translated as CASSLNSLGGYTF.

The V gene is TRBV7-2, the J gene TRBJ1-1, with D possibly TRBD1 on 6 matching bases. Trimming took 5 bases from V and 1 from J, leaving 8 bases between them. Germline assignment: CDR1 SGHTA and CDR2 FQGNSA. The length of the CDR3 is 13 residues. The CDR3 coding sequence is TGTGCCAGCAGCATGGGACAGAACACTGAAGCTTTCTTT. This encodes CASSMGQNTEAFF.

V gene TRBV14 combines with J gene TRBJ1-5; 7 bases are shared with TRBD1. The CDR3 has 20 amino acids. V shed 1 base, J shed 0 bases, and the junction held 15 bases outside the gene matches. Germline V gives CDR1 SGHDN, CDR2 FVKESK. The CDR3 here is CASSQAQLDRDEYSNQPQHF. For the CDR3, the DNA is TGTGCCAGCAGCCAAGCCCAATTAGACAGGGACGAGTATAGCAATCAGCCCCAGCATTTT.

In its sample, this clonotype was seen a few times. The rearrangement links TRBV6-5 to TRBJ1-2, with 9 bases identical to TRBD1. After removal of 7 bases from V and 4 bases from J, the junction contained 1 base not matched to a gene. CDR3 length equals 12 residues. Per the germline V gene, CDR1 is MNHEY and CDR2 is SVGAGI. This CDR3 reads CASKDRGYGYTF. CDR3 coding DNA: TGTGCCAGCAAGGACAGGGGCTATGGCTACACCTTC.

This clonotype appeared many times. J is TRBJ2-2 and V is TRBV7-9; D possibly corresponds to TRBD2 (6 bases). V lost 3 bases and J 6 bases, leaving 17 bases between the germline ends. The CDR3 runs 16 residues. Germline V gives CDR1 SEHNR, CDR2 FQNEAQ (reference sequence). In DNA, the CDR3 is TGTGCCAGCAGCTTTGGGGGTTCCGGGACTCCCGGGGAGCTGTTTTTT. Protein: CASSFGGSGTPGELFF.

This clonotype was picked up many times. The J gene is TRBJ2-4, the V gene TRBV7-2; maybe TRBD2 (7 bases). Germline values: CDR1 SGHTA, CDR2 FQGNSA. The V and J ends lost 5 bases and 3 bases respectively, with 17 bases between them. This CDR3 comprises 16 residues. In DNA form, the CDR3 reads TGTGCCAGCAGCCATCATACAGGGAGGGACAAAAACATTCAGTACTTC. It is translated as CASSHHTGRDKNIQYF.

This clonotype has just a few counts. This rearrangement joins TRBV6-2 or TRBV6-3 to TRBJ2-4; no reliable D call. The V and J ends lost 2 bases and 0 bases respectively, with 14 bases between them. Germline V gene lookup returns CDR1 MNHEY and CDR2 SVGEGT. This CDR3 contains 17 residues. CDR3 DNA sequence: TGTGCCAGCAGTTACCTGACCACCCGATTAGCCAAAAACATTCAGTACTTC. This encodes CASSYLTTRLAKNIQYF.

This clonotype came up a few times. The V gene is TRBV25-1, the J gene TRBJ1-4; D unresolved. CDR1 is MGHDK and CDR2 is SYGVNS in the germline V gene. V gave up 2 bases and J gave up 4 bases, with 8 bases separating them. The CDR3 is 14 amino acids. The CDR3 DNA is TGTGCCAGCAGTGAAACAGAGGTTAATGAAAAACTGTTTTTT. Residues: CASSETEVNEKLFF.

This clonotype was observed at least ten times. V usage is TRBV7-9 and J usage is TRBJ2-3; 8 nucleotides align to TRBD1. With 4 bases clipped from V and 1 base from J, the junction kept 4 bases outside the gene matches. Germline values: CDR1 SEHNR, CDR2 FQNEAQ (reference sequence). There are 15 residues in the CDR3. CDR3 sequence: CASSSGQGGTDTQYF. CDR3 DNA sequence: TGTGCCAGCAGCTCCGGACAGGGAGGCACAGATACGCAGTATTTT.

This clonotype was seen at least ten times. This sequence joins TRBV20-1 and TRBJ1-5; a weak D match, TRBD1 (5 bases). The ends were cut back, 0 bases at V and 5 bases at J, with 14 bases in the middle. The CDR3 is made up of 15 amino acids. The germline V gene has CDR1 DFQATT and CDR2 SNEGSKA (reference sequence). Here the CDR3 reads CSARDNQGWDQPQHF. CDR3 bases: TGCAGTGCTAGAGATAATCAGGGATGGGATCAGCCCCAGCATTTT.

This clonotype was detected a few times. The rearrangement uses TRBV3-1 and TRBJ2-3; no definite D call. The CDR3 spans 15 residues. CDR1 and CDR2 from the germline V gene are LGHDT and YNNKEL (reference sequence). Trimming pared 1 base from V and 1 base from J, leaving 9 bases between. The CDR3 nucleotides are TGTGCCAGCAGCCAAGTAAACAGCCGCACAGATACGCAGTATTTT. Protein sequence: CASSQVNSRTDTQYF.

In its sample, this clonotype was seen a few times. The CDR3: CASSLDSGLSRNIQYF. The CDR3 DNA follows: TGTGCCAGCAGCTTAGATAGCGGTCTGAGCCGAAACATTCAGTACTTC. V and J are TRBV11-2 and TRBJ2-4; D might be TRBD2 (6 bases). Germline lookup yields CDR1 SGHAT and CDR2 FQNNGV. The length of the CDR3 is 16 residues. V lost 0 bases and J 6 bases, leaving 15 bases between the germline ends.

In this sample, this clonotype turned up many times. The chain joins TRBV2 to TRBJ2-2; D is unresolved. Germline CDR1 reads SNHLY; CDR2 reads FYNNEI. The V and J ends lost 3 bases and 4 bases respectively, with 9 bases between them. The CDR3 is 14 residues long. The CDR3 DNA reads as TGTGCCAGCAGTGACAATACCCTCACCGGGGAGCTGTTTTTT. It yields the protein CASSDNTLTGELFF.

The CDR3 loop is CSATAAGKPQHF. The CDR3 nucleotides read TGCAGTGCAACTGCTGCCGGGAAGCCCCAGCATTTT. The genes are TRBV20-1 and TRBJ1-5; the D is unclear. This CDR3 contains 12 residues. The V end was cut by 6 bases, the J end by 8 bases, with 14 bases between. Germline V gene lookup returns CDR1 DFQATT and CDR2 SNEGSKA (reference sequence).

Many counts were recorded for this clonotype. J is TRBJ1-1 and V is TRBV7-9; a weak D match, TRBD1 (6 bases). CDR1 and CDR2 (germline): SEHNR, FQNEAQ (reference sequence). CDR3 length: 15 residues. V lost 0 bases and J 4 bases, leaving 12 bases between the germline ends. CDR3 sequence reads: CASSLALGGLTEAFF. The CDR3 DNA reads TGTGCCAGCAGCTTAGCGTTGGGGGGCCTCACTGAAGCTTTCTTT. The whole variable domain, remainder taken from reference TRBV7-9 and TRBJ1-1, is DTGVSQNPRHKITKRGQNVTFRCDPISEHNRLYWYRQTLGQGPEFLTYFQNEAQLEKSRLLSDRFSAERPKGSFSTLEIQRTEQGDSAMYLCASSLALGGLTEAFFGQGTRLTVV.

This chain links TRBV6-5 with TRBJ1-4; D gene uncertain. The CDR3 length is 15 residues. Germline CDR1 reads MNHEY; CDR2 reads SVGAGI. V lost 2 bases and J 7 bases, leaving 14 bases between the germline ends. CDR3 DNA sequence: TGTGCCAGCAGTTACGATAGGAGTGGTGGTGAAAAACTGTTTTTT. As protein: CASSYDRSGGEKLFF.

In its sample, this clonotype was seen a few times. The CDR3 sequence is CASKTNGKPGDNSNQPQHF. The CDR3 coding sequence is TGCGCCAGCAAGACTAATGGGAAACCAGGGGATAATAGCAATCAGCCCCAGCATTTT. This chain joins TRBV5-1 and TRBJ1-5; perhaps TRBD1 as D (6 bases). Trimming removed 6 bases at V and 0 bases at J, with 25 bases between. Per the germline V gene, CDR1 is SGHRS and CDR2 is YFSETQ. The CDR3 has 19 amino acids.